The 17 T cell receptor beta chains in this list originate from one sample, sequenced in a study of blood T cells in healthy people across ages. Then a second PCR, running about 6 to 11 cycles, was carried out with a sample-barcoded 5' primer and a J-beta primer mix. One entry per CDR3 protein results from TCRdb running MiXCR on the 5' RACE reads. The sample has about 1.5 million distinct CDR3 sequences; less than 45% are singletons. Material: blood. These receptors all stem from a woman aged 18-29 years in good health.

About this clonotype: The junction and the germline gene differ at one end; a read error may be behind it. CDR3 nucleotides: TGTGCCGGCAGCTTAGTACAGGGGTACGAGCAGTACTTC. Translated: CAGSLVQGYEQYF. The V gene is TRBV7-2, the J gene TRBJ2-7; 7 positions match TRBD1. In germline, CDR1 is SGHTA, CDR2 FQGNSA. This CDR3 has 13 residues.

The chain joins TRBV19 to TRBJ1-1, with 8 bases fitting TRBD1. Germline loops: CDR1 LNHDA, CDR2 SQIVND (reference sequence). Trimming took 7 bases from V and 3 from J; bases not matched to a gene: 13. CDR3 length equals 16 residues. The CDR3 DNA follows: TGTGCCAGTACCACTTCTCGGACAGGGAGATACACTGAAGCTTTCTTT. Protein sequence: CASTTSRTGRYTEAFF.

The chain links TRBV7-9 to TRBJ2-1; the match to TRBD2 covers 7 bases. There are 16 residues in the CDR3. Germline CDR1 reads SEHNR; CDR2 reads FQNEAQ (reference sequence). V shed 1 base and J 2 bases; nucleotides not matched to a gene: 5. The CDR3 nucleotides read TGTGCCAGCAGCTTAGGTGTTAGCGGGCCCTACAATGAGCAGTTCTTC. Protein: CASSLGVSGPYNEQFF.

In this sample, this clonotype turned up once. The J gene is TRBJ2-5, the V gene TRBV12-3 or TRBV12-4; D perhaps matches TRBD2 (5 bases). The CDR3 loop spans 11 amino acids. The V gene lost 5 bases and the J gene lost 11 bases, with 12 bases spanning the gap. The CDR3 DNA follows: TGTGCCAGCAGTATTTTTAGGGAGCAGTACTTC. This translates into CASSIFREQYF.

The CDR3 nucleotides read TGCGCCAGCAGCTCCCTATGGACAGGGATGAACTATGGCTACACCTTC. Residues: CASSSLWTGMNYGYTF. The chain combines TRBV5-1 with TRBJ1-2, with TRBD1 matching over 8 bases. The CDR3 contains 16 residues. CDR1 and CDR2 (germline): SGHRS, YFSETQ. V trimming: 3 bases; J trimming: 2 bases; junction bases outside the gene matches: 9.

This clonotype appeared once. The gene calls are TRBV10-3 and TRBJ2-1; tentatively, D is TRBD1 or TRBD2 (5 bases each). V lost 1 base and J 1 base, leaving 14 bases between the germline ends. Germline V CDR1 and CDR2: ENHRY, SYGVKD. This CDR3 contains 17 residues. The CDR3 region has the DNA TGTGCCATCAGTGAGTTCGCTGGGACGGTGTCCTACAATGAGCAGTTCTTC. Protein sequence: CAISEFAGTVSYNEQFF.

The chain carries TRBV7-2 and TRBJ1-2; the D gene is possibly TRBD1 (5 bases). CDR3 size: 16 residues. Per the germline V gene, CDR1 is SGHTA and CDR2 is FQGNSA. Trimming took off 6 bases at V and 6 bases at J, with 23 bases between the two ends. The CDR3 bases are TGTGCCAGCAGGGACCGGGGACCAACAAACCCTGATGGCTACACCTTC. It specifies CASRDRGPTNPDGYTF.

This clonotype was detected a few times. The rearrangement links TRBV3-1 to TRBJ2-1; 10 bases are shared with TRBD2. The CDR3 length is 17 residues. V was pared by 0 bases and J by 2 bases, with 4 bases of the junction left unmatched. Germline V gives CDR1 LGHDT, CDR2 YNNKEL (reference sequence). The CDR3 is CASSQDGLADPYNEQFF. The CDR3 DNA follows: TGTGCCAGCAGCCAAGATGGACTAGCGGATCCCTACAATGAGCAGTTCTTC.

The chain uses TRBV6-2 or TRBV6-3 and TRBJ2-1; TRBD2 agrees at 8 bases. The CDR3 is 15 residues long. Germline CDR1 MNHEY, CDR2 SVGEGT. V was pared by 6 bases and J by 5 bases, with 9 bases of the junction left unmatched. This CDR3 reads CASRLSGSPHNEQFF. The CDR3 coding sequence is TGTGCCAGCAGATTAAGCGGGAGTCCCCACAATGAGCAGTTCTTC.

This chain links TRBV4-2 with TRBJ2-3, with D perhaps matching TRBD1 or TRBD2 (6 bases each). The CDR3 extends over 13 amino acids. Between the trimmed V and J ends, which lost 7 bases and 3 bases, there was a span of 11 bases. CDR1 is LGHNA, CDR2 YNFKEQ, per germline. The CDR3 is CASIEGGTDTQYF. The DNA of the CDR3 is TGTGCCAGCATTGAGGGGGGAACAGATACGCAGTATTTT.

The chain's CDR3 is CRDETAYTEAFF. CDR3 sequence (DNA): TGCAGGGACGAGACAGCCTACACTGAAGCTTTCTTT. The chain carries TRBV20-1 and TRBJ1-1; perhaps TRBD1 as D (5 bases). The CDR3 spans 12 residues. The germline gives CDR1 DFQATT, CDR2 SNEGSKA (reference sequence).

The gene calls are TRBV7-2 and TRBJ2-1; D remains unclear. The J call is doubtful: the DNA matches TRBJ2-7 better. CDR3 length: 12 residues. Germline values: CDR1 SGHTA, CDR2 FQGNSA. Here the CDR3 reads CASSLLLNEQYF. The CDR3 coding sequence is TGTGCCAGCAGCCTCCTCCTCAATGAGCAGTACTTC.

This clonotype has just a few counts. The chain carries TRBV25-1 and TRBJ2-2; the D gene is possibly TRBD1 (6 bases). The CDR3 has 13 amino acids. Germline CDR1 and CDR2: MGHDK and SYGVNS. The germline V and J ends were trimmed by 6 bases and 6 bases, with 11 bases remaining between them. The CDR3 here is CASRVTGSGELFF. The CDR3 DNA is TGTGCCAGCAGAGTAACAGGGTCCGGGGAGCTGTTTTTT.

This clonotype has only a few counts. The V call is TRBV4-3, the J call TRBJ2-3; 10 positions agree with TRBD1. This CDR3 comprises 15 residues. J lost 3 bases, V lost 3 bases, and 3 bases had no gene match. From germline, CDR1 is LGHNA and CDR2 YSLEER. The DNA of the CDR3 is TGCGCCAGCAGCCAGGGGACAGGGGCGACAGATACGCAGTATTTT. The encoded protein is CASSQGTGATDTQYF.

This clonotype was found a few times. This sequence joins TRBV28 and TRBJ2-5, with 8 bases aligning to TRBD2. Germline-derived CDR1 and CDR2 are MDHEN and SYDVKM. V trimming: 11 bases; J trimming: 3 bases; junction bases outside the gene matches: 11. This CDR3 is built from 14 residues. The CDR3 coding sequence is TGTGCCGGCGGCGGGGGGCGATTCAAAGAGACCCAGTACTTC. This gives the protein CAGGGGRFKETQYF.

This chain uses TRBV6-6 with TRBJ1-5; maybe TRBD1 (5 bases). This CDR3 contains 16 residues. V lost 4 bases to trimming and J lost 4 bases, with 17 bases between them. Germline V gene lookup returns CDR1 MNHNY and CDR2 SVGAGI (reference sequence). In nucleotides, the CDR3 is TGTGCCAGCAGTTCCCTGACAGTGGGCTTAAATCAGCCCCAGCATTTT. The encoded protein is CASSSLTVGLNQPQHF.

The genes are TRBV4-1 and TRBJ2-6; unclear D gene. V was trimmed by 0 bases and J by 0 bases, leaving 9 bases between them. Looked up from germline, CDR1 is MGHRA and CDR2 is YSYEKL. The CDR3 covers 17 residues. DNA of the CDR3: TGCGCCAGCAGCCAAGATCCACTACGCTCTGGGGCCAACGTCCTGACTTTC. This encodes CASSQDPLRSGANVLTF.